This entry lists 6 T cell receptor beta chains sequenced from one sample in a study of shared T cell receptors in the human thymus. TCRdb keeps only in-frame clones here, not all; method: immunoSEQ multiplex PCR. The table shows some 640,000 clones, with around 87% occurring only once. These same records also appear under a second study, on human thymus T cells.

The sequenced sample was thymocytes. The receptors here all came from a boy in the first two years of life with a congenital heart defect.

The chain combines TRBV9 with TRBJ2-1; 9 nucleotides match TRBD2. Germline CDR1 reads SGDLS; CDR2 reads YYNGEE. This CDR3 comprises 18 residues. The V and J ends lost 0 bases and 7 bases, in that order; junction bases with no gene match: 14. The CDR3 region is CASSVAPGQAGGVNEQFF. DNA of the CDR3: TGTGCCAGCAGCGTAGCCCCCGGTCAAGCGGGAGGAGTAAATGAGCAGTTCTTC. The full variable domain, its missing parts supplied by reference TRBV9 and TRBJ2-1, is DSGVTQTPKHLITATGQRVTLRCSPRSGDLSVYWYQQSLDQGLQFLIQYYNGEERAKGNILERFSAQQFPDLHSELNLSSLELGDSALYFCASSVAPGQAGGVNEQFFGPGTRLTVL.

The chain carries TRBV7-3 and TRBJ2-2; 12 nucleotides line up with TRBD2. Germline V CDR1 and CDR2: SGHTA, FQGTGA. J lost 6 bases, V lost 5 bases, and 7 bases had no gene match. The CDR3 length is 16 residues. In nucleotides, the CDR3 is TGTGCCAGCAGCACGCTAGCGGGGGGGCAGTCCGGGGAGCTGTTTTTT. Protein product: CASSTLAGGQSGELFF. Complete variable domain (other parts from reference TRBV7-3 and TRBJ2-2): GAGVSQTPSNKVTEKGKYVELRCDPISGHTALYWYRQSLGQGPEFLIYFQGTGAADDSGLPNDRFFAVRPEGSVSTLKIQRTERGDSAVYLCASSTLAGGQSGELFFGEGSRLTVL.

The CDR3 protein is CASSLRDSFQETQYF. In DNA form, the CDR3 reads TGTGCCAGCAGCTTAAGGGACAGTTTCCAAGAGACCCAGTACTTC. The chain recombines TRBV7-2 with TRBJ2-5, with 7 bases identical to TRBD1. The CDR3 sequence is 15 residues long. In germline, CDR1 is SGHTA, CDR2 FQGNSA. After removal of 2 bases from V and 1 base from J, the junction contained 4 bases not matched to a gene.

This clone showed up just a few times. J is TRBJ2-1 and V is TRBV11-2; 10 bases are a match to TRBD2. There are 18 residues in the CDR3. CDR1 is SGHAT and CDR2 is FQNNGV in the germline V gene. Trimming cost V 4 bases and J 8 bases; bases outside gene matches: 17. In DNA form, the CDR3 reads TGTGCCAGCAGCTCGATCGAACTAGCGGGGCCGGTCGGCCATGAGCAGTTCTTC. This translates into CASSSIELAGPVGHEQFF.

This chain joins TRBV27 and TRBJ1-5; TRBD1 is a possible D gene (5 bases). Germline lookup yields CDR1 MNHEY and CDR2 SMNVEV (reference sequence). CDR3 length equals 13 residues. V lost 2 bases, J lost 6 bases, and 8 bases lay in between. CDR3 nucleotide sequence: TGTGCCAGCAGTTTAGGGGGGTTTCAGCCCCAGCATTTT. Translating gives CASSLGGFQPQHF.

The chain has TRBV29-1 and TRBJ2-1, with 10 bases that match TRBD1. J lost 3 bases, V lost 6 bases, and 5 bases had no gene match. This CDR3 comprises 14 residues. Germline CDR1 is SQVTM and CDR2 is ANQGSEA. CDR3 sequence reads: CSVGQGVGYNEQFF. The CDR3 coding sequence is TGCAGCGTAGGACAGGGGGTAGGCTACAATGAGCAGTTCTTC.